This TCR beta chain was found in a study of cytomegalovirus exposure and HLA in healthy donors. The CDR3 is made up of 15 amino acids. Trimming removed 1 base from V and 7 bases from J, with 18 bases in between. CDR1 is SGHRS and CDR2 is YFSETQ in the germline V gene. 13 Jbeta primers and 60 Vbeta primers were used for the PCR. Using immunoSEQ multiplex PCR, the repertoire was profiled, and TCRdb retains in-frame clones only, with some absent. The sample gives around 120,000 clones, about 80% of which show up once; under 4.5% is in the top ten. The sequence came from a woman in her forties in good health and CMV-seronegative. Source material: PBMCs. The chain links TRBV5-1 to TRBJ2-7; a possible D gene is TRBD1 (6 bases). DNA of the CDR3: TGCGCCAGCAGCTTGATGGCAGGGGTCGTTGGGGAGCAGTACTTC. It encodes CASSLMAGVVGEQYF. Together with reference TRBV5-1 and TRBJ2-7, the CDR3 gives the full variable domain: KAGVTQTPRYLIKTRGQQVTLSCSPISGHRSVSWYQQTPGQGLQFLFEYFSETQRNKGNFPGRFSGRQFSNSRSEMNVSTLELGDSALYLCASSLMAGVVGEQYFGPGTRLTVT.